A selection of T cell receptor beta chains follows, all from one sample in a study of T cells after yellow fever vaccination. Using its own MiXCR run on the 5' RACE reads, TCRdb lists one record per CDR3 protein. The sample holds roughly 320,000 distinct CDR3 sequences, about 10% seen once. The sequences come from CD4+ T cells sorted from PBMCs, collected 45 days after the yellow fever booster vaccination. The receptors stem from a man between 18 and 35 years old who received the YFV17D yellow fever vaccine. Both conserved end residues are part of each CDR3. The D gene is left open where the match is weak. Size is omitted from some rows. Given values are once, few, many or a class for expanded clones.

TRBJ2-6 few TRBV20-1 NA CSARDRINGANVLTF TGCAGTGCTAGAGATAGGATAAATGGGGCCAACGTCCTGACTTTC
TRBJ2-1 NA TRBV5-4 TRBD1 CASSLGGTGGNEQFF TGTGCCAGCAGCTTGGGCGGGACAGGGGGGAATGAGCAGTTCTTC
TRBJ2-7 NA TRBV4-3 NA CASSQDLFGGYEQYF TGCGCCAGCAGCCAAGATCTGTTTGGAGGTTACGAGCAGTACTTC
TRBJ2-5 few TRBV7-2 TRBD2 CASSLAGTSRETQYF TGTGCCAGCAGCTTAGCCGGGACTAGTAGAGAGACCCAGTACTTC
TRBJ1-2 few TRBV5-6 NA CASSFRGASYGYTF TGTGCCAGCAGCTTTAGGGGGGCGAGCTATGGCTACACCTTC
TRBJ2-5 few TRBV20-1 NA CSARGAGRDIIYF TGCAGTGCTAGGGGCGCTGGAAGGGACATAATTTACTTC
TRBJ2-3 many TRBV7-2 NA CASSVGGDRADTQYF TGTGCCAGCAGCGTCGGGGGTGACCGCGCAGATACGCAGTATTTT
TRBJ1-1 NA TRBV6-2/TRBV6-3 NA CASSYSPLDSNTEAFF TGTGCCAGCAGTTACTCTCCGTTGGACAGTAACACTGAAGCTTTCTTT
TRBJ2-2 many TRBV5-5 TRBD1 CASSLGTGVPGELFF TGTGCCAGCAGCTTGGGGACAGGAGTCCCCGGGGAGCTGTTTTTT
TRBJ1-6 NA TRBV27 NA CASSSLQGRRYNSPLHF TGTGCCAGCAGTTCCTTACAGGGTCGGCGCTATAATTCACCCCTCCACTTT
TRBJ2-1 few TRBV4-1 NA CASSQVSLGIGYNEQFF TGCGCCAGCAGCCAAGTGAGCCTAGGGATAGGCTACAATGAGCAGTTCTTC
TRBJ2-3 NA TRBV5-1 NA CASSSGRDSRFTQYF TGCGCCAGCAGCTCCGGCAGGGATTCCCGTTTTACGCAGTATTTT
TRBJ1-1 NA TRBV12-5 NA CATALGSEAFF TGTGCTACCGCTCTAGGGAGTGAAGCTTTCTTT
TRBJ2-3 NA TRBV9 NA CASSPQWADTQYF TGTGCCAGCAGCCCCCAGTGGGCAGATACGCAGTATTTT
TRBJ2-5 NA TRBV7-2 NA CASSRLWTGGIETQYF TGTGCCAGCAGCCGCCTCTGGACTGGGGGTATAGAGACCCAGTACTTC
TRBJ2-7 few TRBV3-1 NA CASSPYSVSYEQYF TGTGCCAGCAGCCCCTACTCTGTGAGCTACGAGCAGTACTTC
TRBJ1-1 few TRBV7-2 NA CASSPAQRAFF TGTGCCAGCAGCCCCGCGCAGAGAGCTTTCTTT
TRBJ2-5 NA TRBV7-2 NA CASSRYGAQETQYF TGTGCCAGCAGCCGTTACGGTGCCCAAGAGACCCAGTACTTC
TRBJ1-6 NA TRBV30 NA CACSQGGRHSPLHF TGTGCCTGCTCACAGGGCGGTCGGCATTCACCCCTCCACTTT
TRBJ2-7 few TRBV7-9 TRBD1 CASSLRGQGKVEQYF TGTGCCAGCAGCTTAAGGGGACAGGGTAAGGTCGAGCAGTACTTC
TRBJ1-1 NA TRBV3-1 TRBD1 CASTQGQGEAFF TGTGCCAGCACCCAGGGACAGGGCGAAGCTTTCTTT
TRBJ1-5 few TRBV20-1 NA CSANQTVGLNQPQHF TGCAGTGCCAATCAGACAGTGGGCCTCAATCAGCCCCAGCATTTT
TRBJ2-5 NA TRBV20-1 TRBD2 CSASGRVTGLQETQYF TGCAGTGCTTCCGGGAGGGTCACAGGGCTACAAGAGACCCAGTACTTC
TRBJ2-2 NA TRBV12-3/TRBV12-4 NA CASSHRGPNTGELFF TGTGCCAGCAGCCACCGGGGGCCAAACACCGGGGAGCTGTTTTTT
TRBJ1-5 NA TRBV5-1 NA CASSLWGDQPQHF TGCGCCAGCAGCTTGTGGGGGGATCAGCCCCAGCATTTT
TRBJ1-2 few TRBV28 NA CASSPVMEHNYGYTF TGTGCCAGCAGCCCTGTGATGGAACATAACTATGGCTACACCTTC
TRBJ1-1 NA TRBV7-9 NA CASSSGRPPIEAFF TGTGCCAGCAGCTCTGGACGTCCGCCTATTGAAGCTTTCTTT
TRBJ1-2 many TRBV3-1 TRBD1 CASSLSLDRGYTF TGTGCCAGCAGCCTCTCCCTGGACAGGGGCTACACCTTC
TRBJ1-4 NA TRBV4-3 NA CASSRKGGAVNEKLFF TGCGCCAGCAGCCGGAAGGGGGGCGCGGTTAATGAAAAACTGTTTTTT
TRBJ2-6 NA TRBV7-2 NA CAGAGSGANVLTF TGTGCCGGCGCAGGCTCTGGGGCCAACGTCCTGACTTTC
TRBJ2-5 NA TRBV28 TRBD1 CASRMTGVQETQYF TGTGCCAGCAGGATGACAGGGGTTCAAGAGACCCAGTACTTC